These 16 T cell receptor beta chains share one sample of origin, sequenced in a study of glioma-infiltrating T cells. TCR alpha and beta CDR3 regions were amplified from RNA using iRepertoire nested multiplex PCR. One entry per CDR3 protein results from TCRdb running MiXCR on the multiplex PCR reads. The table shows under 200,000 distinct CDR3 sequences, with more than 35% occurring only once. The specimen was glioma tissue, nonneoplastic brain tissue, or PBMCs (not recorded which). These receptors were obtained from a human donor with low-grade glioma or glioblastoma, undergoing nonglioma brain surgery, or in good health (not recorded which).

With respect to this clonotype: This may be a read error, as it is one base from a much larger clone. V and J are TRBV15 and TRBJ2-1; maybe TRBD2 (7 bases). In germline, CDR1 is LNHNV, CDR2 YYDKDF (reference sequence). CDR3 length: 15 residues. CDR3 nucleotides: TGTGCCACCAGCAGAGCGGGGGGCGTCAACAATGGGCAGTTCTTC. Its translation: CATSRAGGVNNGQFF.

The CDR3 region has the DNA TGTGCCAGCAGCTTAGTTACGCCCCTCAATGAGCAGTTCTTC. Translated, it gives CASSLVTPLNEQFF. This chain uses TRBV7-9 with TRBJ2-1; D is unresolved. Between the trimmed V and J ends, which lost 1 base and 6 bases, there was a span of 10 bases. Germline CDR1 is SEHNR and CDR2 is FQNEAQ (reference sequence). The CDR3 extends over 14 amino acids.

This clonotype was found a few times. The genes are TRBV11-2 and TRBJ1-2; D perhaps matches TRBD1 (5 bases). The CDR3 is made up of 14 amino acids. Deletions cut 3 bases from V and 5 bases from J, with 13 bases between. Germline V CDR1 and CDR2: SGHAT, FQNNGV. The DNA of the CDR3 is TGTGCCAGCAGCTTGGGGACGGGGAGTTATGGCTACACCTTC. Protein product: CASSLGTGSYGYTF.

To note about this clonotype: The junction does not match germline at one end; this may be a read error. The chain couples TRBV6-1 to TRBJ1-2; a weak D match, TRBD1 (6 bases). Germline-derived CDR1 and CDR2 are MNHNS and SASEGT. This CDR3 is 14 amino acids long. The CDR3 here is CPSSETRGVYVYTF. CDR3 coding DNA: TGTCCCAGCAGTGAAACCAGGGGTGTCTATGTCTACACCTTC.

The V gene is TRBV12-3 or TRBV12-4, the J gene TRBJ1-2; no definite D call. This CDR3 region has 14 residues. V was trimmed by 3 bases and J by 4 bases, leaving 12 bases between them. The CDR3 region has the DNA TGTGCCAGCAGTTTGGAGGCGACGGGCTATGGCTACACCTTC. Protein: CASSLEATGYGYTF.

The chain employs TRBV29-1 and TRBJ2-7; D gene unclear. V lost 4 bases and J lost 0, with 7 bases in between. The CDR3 is 12 residues long. Per germline, CDR1 SQVTM and CDR2 ANQGSEA. CDR3 coding DNA: TGCAGCGTTGCATGGAGCTCCTACGAGCAGTACTTC. It specifies CSVAWSSYEQYF.

The sample holds a few counts of this clonotype. The V call is TRBV18, the J call TRBJ1-4, with D possibly matching TRBD1 (5 bases). The length of the CDR3 is 18 residues. Between the trimmed V and J ends, which lost 0 bases and 5 bases, there was a span of 19 bases. CDR1 is KGHSH, CDR2 LQKENI, per germline. In DNA form, the CDR3 reads TGTGCCAGCTCACCACCTACTGTTGACAGCCTGAGGAATGAAAAACTGTTTTTT. Its translation: CASSPPTVDSLRNEKLFF. The full variable domain, in which reference TRBV18 and TRBJ1-4 provide the parts outside the CDR3, is NAGVMQNPRHLVRRRGQEARLRCSPMKGHSHVYWYRQLPEEGLKFMVYLQKENIIDESGMPKERFSAEFPKEGPSILRIQQVVRGDSAAYFCASSPPTVDSLRNEKLFFGSGTQLSVL.

This clonotype was counted only a few times. The chain uses TRBV2 and TRBJ2-1; D is unresolved. Germline V CDR1 and CDR2: SNHLY, FYNNEI. There are 15 residues in the CDR3. Trimming pared 2 bases from V and 10 bases from J, leaving 18 bases between. The CDR3 DNA reads as TGTGCCAGCAGTGAAAATCCCCAACCATTTGAAGAGCAGTTCTTC. This gives the protein CASSENPQPFEEQFF.

The gene calls are TRBV3-1 and TRBJ2-1; possibly TRBD2 for D (6 bases). CDR1 is LGHDT, CDR2 YNNKEL, per germline (reference sequence). The CDR3 runs 15 residues. Trimming left V 4 bases short and J 10 bases short, with 20 bases between. CDR3 sequence reads: CASSPASEPYGEQFF. As DNA, the CDR3 is TGTGCCAGCAGCCCGGCTAGCGAGCCCTACGGGGAGCAGTTCTTC.

This clonotype was counted at least ten times. J is TRBJ1-2 and V is TRBV28; 9 nucleotides match TRBD1. This CDR3 is built from 13 residues. CDR1 and CDR2 (germline): MDHEN, SYDVKM. Unmatched junction bases numbered 6, after V lost 6 bases and J lost 7 bases. In nucleotides, the CDR3 is TGTGCCAGCAGCACCGGGACAGGGCTTGGCTACACCTTC. Protein product: CASSTGTGLGYTF.

For this clonotype: This may stem from a read error, because a much larger clone lies one nucleotide away. V gene TRBV6-2 or TRBV6-3 combines with J gene TRBJ2-1, with a weak D call TRBD1 (5 bases). This CDR3 contains 15 residues. Germline lookup yields CDR1 MNHEY and CDR2 SVGEGT. V was shortened by 6 bases and J by 5 bases, with 17 bases between the two germline ends. The CDR3, as DNA: TGTGCCAGCAGCTTACAGGTACTACTTAACAATGAGCAGTTCTTC. It translates to CASSLQVLLNNEQFF.

As to this clonotype: A much larger clone lies one base from this, so it may be a read error. The chain combines TRBV12-3 or TRBV12-4 with TRBJ2-1; D ambiguous. Between the trimmed V and J ends, which lost 2 bases and 9 bases, there was a span of 5 bases. The CDR3 is made up of 11 amino acids. CDR3 DNA sequence: TGTGCCAGCAGTTTAATGGGTGAGCAGTTCTTC. Amino acids: CASSLMGEQFF.

Concerning this clonotype: Just one base apart from a much larger clone, this may be a read error. J is TRBJ2-1 and V is TRBV6-6; D is unclear. This CDR3 spans 14 amino acids. Looked up from germline, CDR1 is MNHNY and CDR2 is SVGAGI (reference sequence). The CDR3 DNA is TGTGCCATCAGTGAGTACGGATTTGAAAATGAGCAGTTCTTC. This codes for CAISEYGFENEQFF.

The chain links TRBV27 to TRBJ1-6; D may be TRBD1 (6 bases). The CDR3 is 16 amino acids. Per germline, CDR1 MNHEY and CDR2 SMNVEV (reference sequence). Trimming stripped 7 bases from V and 10 bases from J, with 23 bases between. The CDR3 loop is CASIFGLAGAYSPLHF. The DNA of the CDR3 is TGTGCCAGCATTTTCGGGTTAGCAGGGGCTTACTCACCCCTCCACTTT.

This clonotype was counted at least ten times. The gene calls are TRBV2 and TRBJ2-3; 9 positions match TRBD2. V shed 3 bases, J shed 8 bases, and the junction held 9 bases outside the gene matches. Germline V gene sequence: CDR1 SNHLY, CDR2 FYNNEI. This CDR3 is built from 15 residues. The CDR3 spells CASSEIAGVLVTQYF. CDR3 sequence (DNA): TGTGCCAGCAGTGAGATAGCGGGAGTCTTAGTTACGCAGTATTTT.

This clonotype was counted ten times or more. The chain is built from TRBV20-1 and TRBJ2-3, with TRBD2 matching over 9 bases. J gave up 4 bases and V 0 bases, and 11 bases lay outside the gene matches. This CDR3 comprises 17 residues. CDR1 and CDR2 (germline): DFQATT, SNEGSKA (reference sequence). The CDR3 loop reads CSARDPWDSGRADTQYF. Here the CDR3 DNA reads TGCAGTGCTAGAGACCCCTGGGATAGCGGGAGAGCAGATACGCAGTATTTT.